Below, one T cell receptor (beta chain) is given with its context. What it binds is not known. The data derive from a study of CD8+CD57+ T cells in acquired aplastic anemia. Study conclusions and caveats: Patients had under 30 CD8+ CDR3 sequences in common with controls (the shared set).

CDR1 LNHNV and CDR2 YYDKDF come from the germline V gene (reference sequence). V lost 0 bases to trimming and J lost 7 bases; unmatched junction nucleotides: 10. The CDR3 sequence is 16 residues long. Template material for TCR beta VDJ and CDR3 profiling consisted of genomic DNA. TCRdb ran MiXCR on the reads and lists one entry per CDR3 protein. The sample comprises approximately 200,000 distinct CDR3 sequences, approximately 50% of which are singletons, and approximately 16% rests with the top ten. What was sequenced was sorted CD4+, CD8+, or CD8+CD57+ T cells (not recorded which) from PBMCs. V and J are TRBV15 and TRBJ2-7, with 9 bases matching TRBD1. The origin of this receptor is a human donor in good health, serving as a control. For the CDR3, the DNA is TGTGCCACCAGCAGAGACTTCGCGGGGACAGGGCATGAGCAGTACTTC. Protein sequence: CATSRDFAGTGHEQYF.